The clone carrying this T cell receptor (beta chain) was counted only a few times. Its specificity is unknown. Molecular-barcoded quantitative 5'-RACE produced these TCR beta libraries. TCRdb re-derived calls from the 5' RACE reads in MiXCR, one entry per CDR3 protein. The data contain 300,000 to 400,000 distinct CDR3 sequences, under 15% of them seen just once; the ten biggest clones take up about 1%. This specimen comes from a study of CD8 T cells in ankylosing spondylitis. CDR1 MNHNS and CDR2 SASEGT come from the germline V gene. The CDR3 runs 14 residues. V shed 7 bases and J shed 2 bases, with 14 bases lying between them. General study results and limits: Both synovial fluid and blood in reactive arthritis had previously been reported to carry some motif variants. Clones that were linked to disease were CD8+ and were relatively rare in peripheral blood.

The material sequenced was blood, either unsorted or a sorted T cell fraction (not recorded which). This TCR derives from a male donor with ankylosing spondylitis or in good health (not recorded which). V and J are TRBV6-1 and TRBJ1-2; tentative D call: TRBD1 (5 bases). CDR3 protein: CASNRAPGNYGYTF. The CDR3, as DNA: TGTGCCAGCAATCGAGCCCCAGGGAACTATGGCTACACCTTC.